The 15 T cell receptor beta chains reported below all come from one sample, sequenced in a study of blood T cell repertoires in COVID-19. Data came from immunoSEQ multiplex PCR; TCRdb stores just in-frame clones and leaves some out. The table has some 150,000 clones, roughly 80% seen once. Sample: peripheral blood. The receptor set was obtained from a human donor in a cohort sampled during active COVID-19.

The CDR3 nucleotides are TGTGCCAGTAGTATACAGGGCCGCTACGAGCAGTACTTC. It is translated as CASSIQGRYEQYF. This rearrangement joins TRBV19 to TRBJ2-7; maybe TRBD1 (5 bases). The CDR3 length is 13 residues. The ends were cut back, 2 bases at V and 3 bases at J, with 8 bases in the middle. Germline CDR1 and CDR2: LNHDA and SQIVND (reference sequence).

The chain is built from TRBV18 and TRBJ1-6, with D maybe TRBD1 (6 bases). The germline V gene encodes CDR1 KGHSH and CDR2 LQKENI. The CDR3 contains 13 residues. Trimming took 4 bases from V and 10 from J, leaving 11 bases between them. DNA of the CDR3: TGTGCCAGCTCACAGAACAGGGAATCACCCCTCCACTTT. The encoded protein is CASSQNRESPLHF.

This clone was observed a handful of times. This chain links TRBV5-4 with TRBJ2-7, with D possibly being TRBD2 (5 bases). CDR3 size: 13 residues. Germline V gives CDR1 SGHNT, CDR2 YYREEE (reference sequence). The germline V and J ends were trimmed by 6 bases and 5 bases, with 15 bases remaining between them. This CDR3 reads CASTVPPGNEQYF. The CDR3 DNA reads as TGTGCCAGCACCGTACCCCCGGGGAACGAGCAGTACTTC.

The CDR3, as DNA: TGTGCCAGTAGTATAGGCGGCGGAAGGGGCGGCACTGAAGCTTTCTTT. Protein sequence: CASSIGGGRGGTEAFF. The chain is built from TRBV19 and TRBJ1-1; D is perhaps TRBD1 (5 bases). The CDR3 totals 16 residues. Germline V gives CDR1 LNHDA, CDR2 SQIVND (reference sequence). V lost 1 base and J 4 bases, leaving 16 bases between the germline ends.

The J gene is TRBJ1-5, the V gene TRBV18; 7 bases agree with TRBD1. Germline lookup yields CDR1 KGHSH and CDR2 LQKENI. With V trimmed by 4 bases and J by 4 bases, 7 bases remained unmatched. This CDR3 spans 15 amino acids. The CDR3 spells CASSQGDSGNQPQHF. CDR3 bases: TGTGCCAGCTCACAAGGGGACAGTGGTAATCAGCCCCAGCATTTT.

The V and J genes are TRBV11-2 and TRBJ2-3, with 15 bases that match TRBD2. Germline CDR1 reads SGHAT; CDR2 reads FQNNGV. The trim removed 2 bases at V and 3 bases at J, leaving 3 bases unmatched. The CDR3 is made up of 17 amino acids. CDR3 nucleotide sequence: TGTGCCAGCAGCTTAACCGGGACTAGCGGGGGGACAGATACGCAGTATTTT. Encoded protein: CASSLTGTSGGTDTQYF.

The J gene is TRBJ1-1, the V gene TRBV5-1; no firm D call. The ends were cut back, 7 bases at V and 0 bases at J, with 13 bases in the middle. The germline V gene encodes CDR1 SGHRS and CDR2 YFSETQ. This CDR3 has 14 amino acids. DNA for the CDR3: TGCGCCAGCGCGAGGGTACCGATGAACACTGAAGCTTTCTTT. This translates into CASARVPMNTEAFF. Combining the CDR3 with reference TRBV5-1 and TRBJ1-1 gives the whole variable domain KAGVTQTPRYLIKTRGQQVTLSCSPISGHRSVSWYQQTPGQGLQFLFEYFSETQRNKGNFPGRFSGRQFSNSRSEMNVSTLELGDSALYLCASARVPMNTEAFFGQGTRLTVV.

The chain combines TRBV10-3 with TRBJ1-4; 9 bases map to TRBD1. Trimming took 6 bases from V and 2 from J; bases not matched to a gene: 1. The V gene's germline CDR1 is ENHRY and CDR2 SYGVKD. There are 14 residues in the CDR3. In nucleotides, the CDR3 is TGTGCCATCAGAGGACAGGGGACTAATGAAAAACTGTTTTTT. It yields the protein CAIRGQGTNEKLFF.

The chain joins TRBV5-4 to TRBJ1-4; 10 bases fit TRBD1. Germline V gives CDR1 SGHNT, CDR2 YYREEE (reference sequence). The CDR3 is 15 amino acids. V lost 4 bases and J lost 8; bases outside the gene matches: 8. This chain's CDR3 is CASSQGTGDWEKLFF. As DNA, the CDR3 is TGTGCCAGCAGCCAGGGGACAGGGGATTGGGAAAAACTGTTTTTT.

V is TRBV7-9 and J is TRBJ2-2; 8 nucleotides align to TRBD2. In germline, CDR1 is SEHNR, CDR2 FQNEAQ (reference sequence). The ends lost 6 bases at V and 5 bases at J; junction bases unmatched: 8. The CDR3 covers 15 residues. The CDR3 spells CASRKASGGTGELFF. The CDR3 DNA reads TGTGCCAGCAGAAAAGCCAGCGGGGGTACCGGGGAGCTGTTTTTT.

The V gene is TRBV2, the J gene TRBJ2-2; D possibly corresponds to TRBD2 (5 bases). V lost 6 bases and J lost 3, with 14 bases in between. Germline lookup yields CDR1 SNHLY and CDR2 FYNNEI. CDR3 length: 15 residues. CDR3 protein: CASSDERADTGELFF. CDR3 in DNA: TGTGCCAGCAGCGACGAGAGGGCGGACACCGGGGAGCTGTTTTTT.

In its sample, this clone was seen a few times. This rearrangement joins TRBV5-1 to TRBJ2-1, with 7 positions matching TRBD1. J gave up 8 bases and V 4 bases, and 9 bases lay outside the gene matches. Germline loops: CDR1 SGHRS, CDR2 YFSETQ. This CDR3 comprises 14 residues. Here the CDR3 reads CASSGPTGMDEQFF. CDR3 DNA sequence: TGCGCCAGCAGCGGCCCGACAGGGATGGATGAGCAGTTCTTC.

This clone was found once. The chain combines TRBV5-1 with TRBJ1-2; D is unresolved. Trimming shortened V by 1 base and J by 0 bases, and 10 bases separated the two germline ends. CDR1 SGHRS and CDR2 YFSETQ come from the germline V gene. The CDR3 length is 15 residues. The CDR3 sequence is CASSLLGLPNYGYTF. DNA of the CDR3: TGCGCCAGCAGCTTGTTAGGACTCCCTAACTATGGCTACACCTTC.

This clone has only one observation. V is TRBV29-1 and J is TRBJ1-4; D ambiguous. Germline assignment: CDR1 SQVTM and CDR2 ANQGSEA. There are 13 residues in the CDR3. Trimming left V 5 bases short and J 3 bases short, with 10 bases between. The CDR3 coding sequence is TGCAGCGTTCATGGGCCAGCTAATGAAAAACTGTTTTTT. Its translation is CSVHGPANEKLFF. Full variable domain (remainder filled in from reference TRBV29-1 and TRBJ1-4): SAVISQKPSRDICQRGTSLTIQCQVDSQVTMMFWYRQQPGQSLTLIATANQGSEATYESGFVIDKFPISRPNLTFSTLTVSNMSPEDSSIYLCSVHGPANEKLFFGSGTQLSVL.

The chain combines TRBV6-1 with TRBJ2-7; D not certain. From germline, CDR1 is MNHNS and CDR2 SASEGT. V gave up 1 base and J gave up 2 bases, with 6 bases separating them. The CDR3 length is 13 residues. Here the CDR3 reads CASSEGPAYEQYF. The CDR3 bases are TGTGCCAGCAGTGAAGGCCCAGCCTACGAGCAGTACTTC.